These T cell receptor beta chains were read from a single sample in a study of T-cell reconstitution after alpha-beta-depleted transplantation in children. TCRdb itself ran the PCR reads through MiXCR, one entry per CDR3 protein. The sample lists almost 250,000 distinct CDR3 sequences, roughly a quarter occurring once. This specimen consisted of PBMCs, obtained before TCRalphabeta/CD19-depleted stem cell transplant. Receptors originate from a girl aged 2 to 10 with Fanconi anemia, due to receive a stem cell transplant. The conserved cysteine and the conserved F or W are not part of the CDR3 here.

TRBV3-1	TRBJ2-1	ASSQEDVSSYNEQF
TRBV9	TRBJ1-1	ASSGQGARGLNTEAF
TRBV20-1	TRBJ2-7	SARKQGTYEQY
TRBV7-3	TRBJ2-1	ATTEGGSETCYNEQF
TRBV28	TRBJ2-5	ASSFLTGGQETQY
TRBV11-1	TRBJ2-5	ASSPSGRGETQY
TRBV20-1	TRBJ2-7	SARRGSSYEQY
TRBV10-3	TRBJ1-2	ATPGTNYGYT
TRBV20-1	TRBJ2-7	SARDRTGLYEQY
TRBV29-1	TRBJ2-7	SVGTGGLTVPTSYEQY
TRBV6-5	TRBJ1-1	ASSYSGVWLNTEAF
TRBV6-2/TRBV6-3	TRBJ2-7	ASSYEWAGDPYEQY
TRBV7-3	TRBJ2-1	ASSLSPAGGEQF
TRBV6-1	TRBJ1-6	ASSLGTGLLLH
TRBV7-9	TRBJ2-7	ASSRHRESSYEQY
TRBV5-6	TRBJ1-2	ASSLGPGHT
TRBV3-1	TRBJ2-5	ASSARPGLAFETQY
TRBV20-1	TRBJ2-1	SAGVTRFGEQF
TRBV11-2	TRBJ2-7	ASSWEAGSSYEQY
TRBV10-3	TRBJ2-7	AISASGEQY
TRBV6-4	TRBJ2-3	ASSPRDSPRRLAGDTSTDTQY
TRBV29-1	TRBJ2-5	SVGATGGQETQY
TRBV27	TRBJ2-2	ASSLSWSSEWNTGELF
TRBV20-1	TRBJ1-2	SATVWDGYT
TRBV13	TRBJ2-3	ASSPTSDRADTQY
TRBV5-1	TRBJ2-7	ASSLAITGKY
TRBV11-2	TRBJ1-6	ASSLEWGQGSSYNSPLH
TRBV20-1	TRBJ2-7	SAQRQGSYEQY
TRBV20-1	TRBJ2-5	SAIYGGGQETQY
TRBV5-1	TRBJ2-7	ASSLVGQSHYEQY
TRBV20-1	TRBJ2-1	SARYWTIGGAGYNEQF
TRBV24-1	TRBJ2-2	ATSESGTSANTGELF
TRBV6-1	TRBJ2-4	ASSEAFSGSSTKNIQY
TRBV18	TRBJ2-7	ASSSRDGHYEQY
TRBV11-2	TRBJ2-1	ASSLPSNEQF
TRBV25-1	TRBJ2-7	ASRPRFGQGLTYEQY
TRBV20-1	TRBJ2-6	SAMGPGANVLT
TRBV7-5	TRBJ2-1	ISVPPAGRLESSYNEQF
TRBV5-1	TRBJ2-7	ASSKQGSEQY
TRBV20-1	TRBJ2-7	SVDQGAYEQY
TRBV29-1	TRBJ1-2	SANPGQGFYGYT
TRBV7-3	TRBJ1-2	ASSLDGGPNGYT
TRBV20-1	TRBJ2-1	SAYPVQGAGNEQF
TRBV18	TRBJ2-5	ASSGLAGGPQETQY
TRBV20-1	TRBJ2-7	SAGLAGTAVYEQY
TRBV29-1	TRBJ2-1	SVEGDRGRGNYNEQF
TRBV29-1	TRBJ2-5	SVGRYQETQY
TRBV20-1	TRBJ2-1	SARGYRRGATPLNYNEQF
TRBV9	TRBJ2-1	ASSVVPDSYNEQF
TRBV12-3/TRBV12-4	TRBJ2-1	ASSLPGDRGYNEQF
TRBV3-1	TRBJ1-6	ASRDNRGYSPLH
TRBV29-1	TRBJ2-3	SPTDRDSRTDTQY